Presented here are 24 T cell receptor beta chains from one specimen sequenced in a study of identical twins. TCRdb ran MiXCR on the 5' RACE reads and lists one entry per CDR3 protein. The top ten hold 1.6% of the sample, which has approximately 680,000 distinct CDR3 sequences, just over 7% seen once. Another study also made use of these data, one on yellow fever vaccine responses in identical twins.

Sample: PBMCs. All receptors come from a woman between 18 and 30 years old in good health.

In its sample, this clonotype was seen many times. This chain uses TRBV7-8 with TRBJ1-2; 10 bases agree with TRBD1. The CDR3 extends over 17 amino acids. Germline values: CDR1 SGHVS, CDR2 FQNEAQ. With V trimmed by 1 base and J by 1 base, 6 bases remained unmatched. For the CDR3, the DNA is TGTGCCAGCAGCTTAGACCCCGGGACAGGGGTTAACTATGGCTACACCTTC. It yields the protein CASSLDPGTGVNYGYTF.

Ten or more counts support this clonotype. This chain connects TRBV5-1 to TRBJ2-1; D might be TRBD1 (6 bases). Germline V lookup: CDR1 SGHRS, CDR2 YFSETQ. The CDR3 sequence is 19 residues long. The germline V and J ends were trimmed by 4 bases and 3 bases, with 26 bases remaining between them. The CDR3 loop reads CASSTSDSRPSKNYNEQFF. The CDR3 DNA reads TGCGCCAGCAGCACTTCGGACAGCCGACCCTCTAAAAACTACAATGAGCAGTTCTTC.

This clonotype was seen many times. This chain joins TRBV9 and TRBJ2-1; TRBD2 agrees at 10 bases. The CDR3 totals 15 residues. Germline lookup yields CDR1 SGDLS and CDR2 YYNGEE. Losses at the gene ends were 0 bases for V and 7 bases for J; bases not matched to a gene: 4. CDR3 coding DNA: TGTGCCAGCAGCGTAGGCAGCGGGAGGGGTAATGAGCAGTTCTTC. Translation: CASSVGSGRGNEQFF.

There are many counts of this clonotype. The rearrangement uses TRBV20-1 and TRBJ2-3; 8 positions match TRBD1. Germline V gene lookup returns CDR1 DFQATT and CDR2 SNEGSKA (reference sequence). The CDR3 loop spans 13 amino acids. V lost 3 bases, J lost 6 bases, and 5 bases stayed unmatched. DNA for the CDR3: TGCAGTGCTAGGGAGACAGGGGCCGATACGCAGTATTTT. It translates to CSARETGADTQYF.

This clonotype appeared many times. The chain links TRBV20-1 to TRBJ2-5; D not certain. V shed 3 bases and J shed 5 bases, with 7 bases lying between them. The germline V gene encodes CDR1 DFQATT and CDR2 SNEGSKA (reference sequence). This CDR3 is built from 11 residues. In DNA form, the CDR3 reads TGCAGTGCTAGTTTCCCGGAGACCCAGTACTTC. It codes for CSASFPETQYF.

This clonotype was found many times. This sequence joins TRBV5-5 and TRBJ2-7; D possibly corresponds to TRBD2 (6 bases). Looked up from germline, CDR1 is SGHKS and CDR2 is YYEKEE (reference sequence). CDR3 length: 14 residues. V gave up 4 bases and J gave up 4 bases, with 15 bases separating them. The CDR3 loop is CASSVGGWTYEQYF. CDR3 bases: TGTGCCAGCAGCGTAGGAGGGTGGACTTACGAGCAGTACTTC.

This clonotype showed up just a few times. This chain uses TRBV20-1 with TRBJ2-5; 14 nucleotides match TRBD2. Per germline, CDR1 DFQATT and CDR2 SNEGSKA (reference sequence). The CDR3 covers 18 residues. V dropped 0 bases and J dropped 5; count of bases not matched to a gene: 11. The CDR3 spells CSARDRKGLAGAGETQYF. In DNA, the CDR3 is TGCAGTGCTAGAGACCGGAAGGGACTAGCGGGGGCGGGGGAGACCCAGTACTTC.

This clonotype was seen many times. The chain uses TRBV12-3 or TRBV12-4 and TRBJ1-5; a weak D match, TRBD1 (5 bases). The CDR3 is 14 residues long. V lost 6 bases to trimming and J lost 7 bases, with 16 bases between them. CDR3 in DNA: TGTGCCAGCAGCCCGGACGGGGGATTACAGCCCCAGCATTTT. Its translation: CASSPDGGLQPQHF.

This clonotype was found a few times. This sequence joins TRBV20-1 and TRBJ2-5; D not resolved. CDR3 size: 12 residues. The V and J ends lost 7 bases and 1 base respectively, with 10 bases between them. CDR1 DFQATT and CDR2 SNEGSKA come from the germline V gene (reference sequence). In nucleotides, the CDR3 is TGCAGTGGTGAAAAGGCCCAAGAGACCCAGTACTTC. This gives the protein CSGEKAQETQYF.

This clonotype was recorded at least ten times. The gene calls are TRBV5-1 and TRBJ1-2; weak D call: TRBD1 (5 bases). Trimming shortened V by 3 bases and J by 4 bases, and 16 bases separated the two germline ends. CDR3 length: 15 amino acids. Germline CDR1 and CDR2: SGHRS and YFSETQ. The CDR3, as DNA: TGCGCCAGCAGCTCTGGGGACCTAACATTCTATGGCTACACCTTC. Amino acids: CASSSGDLTFYGYTF.

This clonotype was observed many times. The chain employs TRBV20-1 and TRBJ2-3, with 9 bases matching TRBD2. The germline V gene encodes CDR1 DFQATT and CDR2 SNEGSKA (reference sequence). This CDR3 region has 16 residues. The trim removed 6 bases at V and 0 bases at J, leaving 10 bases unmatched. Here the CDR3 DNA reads TGCAGTGCAAACCGACTAGCGGTCTCGAGCACAGATACGCAGTATTTT. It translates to CSANRLAVSSTDTQYF.

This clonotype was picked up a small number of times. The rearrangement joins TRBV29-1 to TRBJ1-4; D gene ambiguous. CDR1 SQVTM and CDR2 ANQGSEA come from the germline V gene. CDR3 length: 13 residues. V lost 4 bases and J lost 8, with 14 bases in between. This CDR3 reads CSVAIVAGEKLFF. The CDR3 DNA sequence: TGCAGCGTTGCCATCGTCGCGGGGGAAAAACTGTTTTTT.

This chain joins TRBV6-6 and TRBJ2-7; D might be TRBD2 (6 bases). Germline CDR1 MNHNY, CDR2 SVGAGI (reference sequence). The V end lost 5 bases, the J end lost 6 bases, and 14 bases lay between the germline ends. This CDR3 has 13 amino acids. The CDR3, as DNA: TGTGCCAGCAGTAAGGGACTCCGCTCCGAGCAGTACTTC. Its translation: CASSKGLRSEQYF.

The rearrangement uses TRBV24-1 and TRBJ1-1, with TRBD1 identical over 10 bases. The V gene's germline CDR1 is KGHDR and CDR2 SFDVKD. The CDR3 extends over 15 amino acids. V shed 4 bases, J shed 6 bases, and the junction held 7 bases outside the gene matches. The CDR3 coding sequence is TGTGCCACCAGTGACCCAGACAGGGGGCACCCTGAAGCTTTCTTT. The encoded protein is CATSDPDRGHPEAFF.

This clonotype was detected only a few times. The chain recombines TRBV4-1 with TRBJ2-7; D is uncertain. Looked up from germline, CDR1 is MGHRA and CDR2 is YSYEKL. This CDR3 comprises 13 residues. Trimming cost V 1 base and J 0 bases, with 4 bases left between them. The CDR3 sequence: CASSQAGSYEQYF. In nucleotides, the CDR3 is TGCGCCAGCAGCCAAGCGGGCTCCTACGAGCAGTACTTC.

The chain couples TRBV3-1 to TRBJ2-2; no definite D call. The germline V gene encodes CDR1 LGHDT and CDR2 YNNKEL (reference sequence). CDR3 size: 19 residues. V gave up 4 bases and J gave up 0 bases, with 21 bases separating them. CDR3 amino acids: CASSLSPGRMTANTGELFF. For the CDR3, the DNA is TGTGCCAGCAGCCTCTCCCCCGGGCGCATGACCGCGAACACCGGGGAGCTGTTTTTT.

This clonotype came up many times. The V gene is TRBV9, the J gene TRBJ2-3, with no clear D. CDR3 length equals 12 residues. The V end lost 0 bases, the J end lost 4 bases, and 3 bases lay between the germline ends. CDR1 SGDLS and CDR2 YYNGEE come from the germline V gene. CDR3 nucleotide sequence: TGTGCCAGCAGCGTAGAAGCAGATACGCAGTATTTT. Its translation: CASSVEADTQYF.

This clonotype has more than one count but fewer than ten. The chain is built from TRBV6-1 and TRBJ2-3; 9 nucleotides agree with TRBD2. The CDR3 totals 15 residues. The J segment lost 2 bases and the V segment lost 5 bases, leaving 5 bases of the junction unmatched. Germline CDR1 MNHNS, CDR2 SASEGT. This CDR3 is CASSSSGGPTDTQYF. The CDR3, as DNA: TGTGCCAGCAGTAGTAGCGGGGGCCCCACAGATACGCAGTATTTT.

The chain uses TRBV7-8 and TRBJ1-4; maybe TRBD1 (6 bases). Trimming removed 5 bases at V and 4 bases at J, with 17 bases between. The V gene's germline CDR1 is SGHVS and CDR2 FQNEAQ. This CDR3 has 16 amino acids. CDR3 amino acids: CASSRTRTDLNEKLFF. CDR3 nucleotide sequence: TGTGCCAGCAGCAGAACCCGGACAGACCTTAATGAAAAACTGTTTTTT.

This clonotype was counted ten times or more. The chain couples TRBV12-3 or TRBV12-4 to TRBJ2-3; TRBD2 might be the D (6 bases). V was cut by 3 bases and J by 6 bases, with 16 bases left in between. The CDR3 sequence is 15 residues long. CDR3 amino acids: CASSFISGSADTQYF. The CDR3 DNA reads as TGTGCCAGCAGTTTCATTAGCGGCTCGGCGGATACGCAGTATTTT.

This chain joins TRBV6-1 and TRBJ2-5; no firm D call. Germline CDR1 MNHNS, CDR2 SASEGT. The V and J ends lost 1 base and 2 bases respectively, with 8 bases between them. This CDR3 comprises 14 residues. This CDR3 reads CASSEVQPQETQYF. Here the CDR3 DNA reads TGTGCCAGCAGTGAAGTACAACCTCAAGAGACCCAGTACTTC.

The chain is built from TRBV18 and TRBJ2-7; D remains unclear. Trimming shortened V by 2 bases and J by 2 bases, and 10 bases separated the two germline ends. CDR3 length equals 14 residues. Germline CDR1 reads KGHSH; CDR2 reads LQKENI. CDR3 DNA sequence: TGTGCCAGCTCACCAGCGCGGCAGACCTACGAGCAGTACTTC. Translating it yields CASSPARQTYEQYF.

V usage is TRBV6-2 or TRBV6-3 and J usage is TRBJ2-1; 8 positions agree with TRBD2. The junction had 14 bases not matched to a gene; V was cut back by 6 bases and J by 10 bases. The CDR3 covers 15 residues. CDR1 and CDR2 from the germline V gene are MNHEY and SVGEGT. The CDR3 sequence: CASSDPSPTGGEQFF. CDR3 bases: TGTGCCAGCAGCGATCCCTCACCGACGGGGGGGGAGCAGTTCTTC.

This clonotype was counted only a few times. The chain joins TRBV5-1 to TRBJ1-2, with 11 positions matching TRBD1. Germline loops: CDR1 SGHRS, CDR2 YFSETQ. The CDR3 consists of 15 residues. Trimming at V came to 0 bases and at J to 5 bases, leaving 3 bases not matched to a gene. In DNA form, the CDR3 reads TGCGCCAGCAGCTTGGTAGGGACAGGGGGATATGGCTACACCTTC. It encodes CASSLVGTGGYGYTF.